Sequencing of this T cell receptor (beta chain) was carried out in a study of T cells in Graves' hyperthyroidism and ophthalmopathy. The study, taken as a whole, reports: Blood also showed most of the thyroid clonotypes that were expanded above 0.001.

Researchers amplified the TCR beta CDR3 regions from RNA transcripts. When the TCR CDR3 underwent first-round RT-PCR, the HTBI primer set was used. TCRdb reanalysed the multiplex PCR reads using MiXCR and keeps one entry per CDR3 protein. In the table there are hundreds of thousands of distinct CDR3 sequences, more than 15% of which are singletons. Trimming pared 4 bases from V and 2 bases from J, leaving 12 bases between. CDR1 is SGHDT, CDR2 YYEEEE, per germline. This CDR3 is built from 15 residues. A roughly 10 ml volume of fresh peripheral blood provided the PBMCs. As concerns this clonotype: Its antigen remains unidentified.

Sequencing input: blood. The chain employs TRBV5-6 and TRBJ1-4; D gene unclear. The TCR originated in a woman in her forties with Graves' ophthalmopathy. This CDR3 reads CASSPRRETNEKLFF. CDR3 DNA sequence: TGTGCCAGCAGCCCTCGGCGGGAGACTAATGAAAAACTGTTTTTT.